What follows is one TCR beta chain and its context. Its antigen is not identified. This entry comes from a study of cytomegalovirus exposure and HLA in healthy donors. General study findings and limits: The listing of 150 to 200 TCR beta chains classed them as cytomegalovirus-associated. As confirmed in vitro, three CMV-associated chains were specific for CMV antigens.

V was trimmed by 1 base and J by 1 base, leaving 11 bases between them. The CDR3 totals 15 residues. CDR1 is SGHTA, CDR2 FQGNSA, per germline. Produced via immunoSEQ multiplex PCR; TCRdb's table is partial and in-frame only. In the table there are 200,000 to 250,000 clones, roughly 85% of which are singletons. Sample: PBMCs. V and J are TRBV7-2 and TRBJ2-7, with D tentatively TRBD1 (6 bases). The receptor was isolated from a woman aged 18-29 years in good health and CMV-seronegative. This CDR3 is CASSLGQVSSYEQYF. The CDR3 DNA is TGTGCCAGCAGCTTAGGACAGGTGTCTTCCTACGAGCAGTACTTC.